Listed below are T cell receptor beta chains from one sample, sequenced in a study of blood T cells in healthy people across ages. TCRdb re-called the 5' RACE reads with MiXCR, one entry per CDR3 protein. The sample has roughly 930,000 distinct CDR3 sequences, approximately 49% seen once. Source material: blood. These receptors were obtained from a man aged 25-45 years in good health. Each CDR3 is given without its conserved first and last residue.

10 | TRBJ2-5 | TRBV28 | AGSKDVRAQY
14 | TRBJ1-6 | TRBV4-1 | ASSQAGRDYNSPLH
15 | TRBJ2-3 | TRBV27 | ASSLRASGAPTDTQY
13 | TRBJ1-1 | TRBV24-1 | ATSETGVPNTEAF
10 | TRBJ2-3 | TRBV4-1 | ASSQVSGTQY
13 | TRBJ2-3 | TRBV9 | ASTRTSGSTDTQY
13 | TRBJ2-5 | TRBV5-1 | ASSLTGMYQETQY
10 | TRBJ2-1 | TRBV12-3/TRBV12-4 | ASSRLQGRRF
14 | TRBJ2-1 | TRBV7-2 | ASSSKGTGGYNEQF
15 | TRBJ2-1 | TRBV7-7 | ASSLALDRLGGNEQF
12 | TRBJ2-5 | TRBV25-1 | ASSESQGRETQY
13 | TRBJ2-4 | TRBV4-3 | ASGYFGGAVDIQY
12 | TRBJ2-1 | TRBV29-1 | SVEPNRGRNEQF
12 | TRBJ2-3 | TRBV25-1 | ASSPPTDTDTQY
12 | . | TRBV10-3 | AISESGTEYEQY
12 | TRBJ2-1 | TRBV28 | ASSGDPSYNEQF
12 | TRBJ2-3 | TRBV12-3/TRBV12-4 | ASSPASYTDTQY
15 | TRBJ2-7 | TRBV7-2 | ASSLVGLAGGYNEQY
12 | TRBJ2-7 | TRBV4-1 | ASSPPGTIYEQY
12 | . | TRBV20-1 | SARPSRDRGTQY
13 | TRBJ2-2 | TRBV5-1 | ASSLRTPSTGELF
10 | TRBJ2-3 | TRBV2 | ASLQGADTQY
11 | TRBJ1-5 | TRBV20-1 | SARDRVTQPQH
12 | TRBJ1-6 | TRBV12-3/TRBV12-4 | ASSLRSRNSPLH
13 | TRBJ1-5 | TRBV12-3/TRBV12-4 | ASSWGQGSNQPQH
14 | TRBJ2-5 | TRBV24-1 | ATSDSYEPGSETQY
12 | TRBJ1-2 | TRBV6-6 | ASSSTGELYGYT
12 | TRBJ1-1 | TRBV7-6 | ASSAPGQGLGAF
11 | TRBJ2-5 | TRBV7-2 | ASSRTYRETQY
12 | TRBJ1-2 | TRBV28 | ASSGSMTFYGYT